This T cell receptor (beta chain) was obtained from a study of blood T cell repertoires in COVID-19. Whole-study context: Sources were T cells, B-cell-depleted T cells, or PBMCs; the material itself was cDNA or gDNA.

Per the authors' pipeline: Reference gene primer amplification gave nucleated cell count estimates. Measured with immunoSEQ multiplex PCR; TCRdb has only the in-frame clones, and not every one. From that table come the V and J calls and clone size; the DNA was used to work out D and trimming. The sample shows 250,000 to 300,000 clones, over 85% of them seen only once. Clinical history as reported by participants underpinned cohort assignment. Cohort 3 donors were reported recovered after two negative PCRs, clearance, or symptom resolution. The CDR3 extends over 16 amino acids. Germline loops: CDR1 SGHNT, CDR2 YYREEE (reference sequence). V was trimmed by 4 bases and J by 4 bases, leaving 20 bases between them.

The sequence was obtained from a woman aged 60-75 years who had recovered from COVID-19. The chain is built from TRBV5-4 and TRBJ1-1; D is perhaps TRBD1 (6 bases). Specimen: PBMCs or T cells enriched from blood (not recorded which). Here the CDR3 DNA reads TGTGCCAGCAGCCTCGACCTACAGGGAATCGGCACTGAAGCTTTCTTT. Residues: CASSLDLQGIGTEAFF.